This T cell receptor (beta chain) emerged from a study of shared clonotypes between healthy human individuals. Findings of the study overall: Memory subsets generally showed smaller estimated richness than naive subsets did.

The authors' processing: In the immunoSEQ data, sequences were junction-only and lacked quality scores, so filtering differed. This table comes from immunoSEQ multiplex PCR, and its TCRdb copy is limited to in-frame clones, with some not included. V and J calls plus clone size are reproduced from that table; the DNA served to infer D and trimming. Of more than 600,000 clones in the sample, 92% were seen once. Germline V gene sequence: CDR1 SGHAT, CDR2 FQNNGV. This CDR3 has 14 residues. V was cut by 5 bases and J by 1 base, with 12 bases left in between. CD45RO-negative cells were positively selected for CCR7, leaving out terminally differentiated effector memory CD45RA+ cells. Only Caucasian adults living in Nashville, Tennessee served as donors. On this clone itself: Its antigen remains unknown.

The specimen sequenced was naive CD8+ T cells sorted from blood. The TCR comes from a man aged 25-40 years in good health. J is TRBJ2-7 and V is TRBV11-2, with D uncertain. CDR3 sequence reads: CASSPFDTSYEQYF. The DNA of the CDR3 is TGTGCCAGCAGCCCCTTCGACACATCCTACGAGCAGTACTTC.